The present T cell receptor beta chain was sequenced within a study of blood T cell repertoires in COVID-19. Study summary: Sample material is recorded as cDNA or gDNA derived from T cells, B-cell-depleted T cells, or PBMCs.

The CDR3 runs 13 residues. Trimming removed 4 bases from V and 10 bases from J, with 14 bases in between. Germline assignment: CDR1 SGHDT and CDR2 YYEEEE. Profiling relied on immunoSEQ multiplex PCR, and the TCRdb table lists in-frame clones only, not all of them. The sample shows roughly 100,000 clones, around 66% of them seen only once. The sequence came from a man at least 80 years old with acute or convalescent COVID-19. The chain uses TRBV5-6 and TRBJ1-4; a possible D gene is TRBD1 (5 bases). Material: peripheral blood. The CDR3: CASSQVQGRKLFF. For the CDR3, the DNA is TGTGCCAGCAGCCAAGTTCAGGGCCGAAAACTGTTTTTT.